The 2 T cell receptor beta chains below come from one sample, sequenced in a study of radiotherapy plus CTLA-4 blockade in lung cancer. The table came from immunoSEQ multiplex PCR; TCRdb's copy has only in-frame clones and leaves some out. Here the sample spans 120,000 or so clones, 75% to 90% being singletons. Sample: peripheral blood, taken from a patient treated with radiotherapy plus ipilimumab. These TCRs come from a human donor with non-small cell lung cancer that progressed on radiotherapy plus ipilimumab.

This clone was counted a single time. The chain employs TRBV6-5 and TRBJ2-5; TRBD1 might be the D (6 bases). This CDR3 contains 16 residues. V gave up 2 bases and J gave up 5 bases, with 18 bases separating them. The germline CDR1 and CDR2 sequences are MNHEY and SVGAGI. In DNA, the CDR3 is TGTGCCAGCAGTTACGAGTCGAGGGGGAAGGGGGAGACCCAGTACTTC. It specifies CASSYESRGKGETQYF.

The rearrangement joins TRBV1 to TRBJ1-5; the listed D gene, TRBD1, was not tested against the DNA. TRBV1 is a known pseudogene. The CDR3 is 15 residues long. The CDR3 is CTSSQVPGGGQPQHF. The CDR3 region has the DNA TGCACCAGCAGCCAAGTTCCAGGGGGAGGTCAGCCCCAGCATTTT.